These 16 T cell receptor beta chains originate from one sample sequenced in a study of early T cells in non-severe SARS-CoV-2 infection (dated by TCRdb to about 2021). Library construction relied on 5' RACE. The instrument was a NextSeq 500. TCRdb reprocessing: public reads trimmed at Q25 with fastp, clones called with MiXCR, in-frame beta chains kept. Each CDR3 protein appears once, grouped with its most common genes and DNA. The sample yields over 55,000 distinct CDR3 sequences; 6% to 8.5% were counted once. The ten largest clones represent about 3.3% of the sample. Sequenced material: whole blood. The source is an adult who was a healthcare worker with PCR-confirmed SARS-CoV-2 infection or an uninfected control (not recorded which).

This clonotype came up many times. The CDR3 sequence: CASSWDQGGLYEQYF. CDR3 sequence (DNA): TGCGCCAGCAGCTGGGACCAGGGGGGACTATACGAGCAGTACTTC. The chain has TRBV5-1 and TRBJ2-7; perhaps D is TRBD1 or TRBD2 (7 bases each). This CDR3 comprises 15 residues. CDR1 and CDR2 from the germline V gene are SGHRS and YFSETQ. The germline V and J ends were trimmed by 3 bases and 4 bases, with 17 bases remaining between them. The full variable domain, completed using reference TRBV5-1 and TRBJ2-7, is KAGVTQTPRYLIKTRGQQVTLSCSPISGHRSVSWYQQTPGQGLQFLFEYFSETQRNKGNFPGRFSGRQFSNSRSEMNVSTLELGDSALYLCASSWDQGGLYEQYFGPGTRLTVT.

This clonotype has just a few counts. The junction and the germline gene differ at one end; a read error may be behind it. This rearrangement joins TRBV11-2 to TRBJ2-1, with D possibly being TRBD2 (5 bases). CDR3 size: 15 residues. Germline V CDR1 and CDR2: SGHAT, FQNNGV. The CDR3 here is CASSLDGSSYNEQFF. CDR3 in DNA: TGTGCCAGCAGCCTAGATGGGAGCTCCTACAATGAGCAGTTCTTC.

This clonotype has a handful of counts. The DNA of the CDR3 is TGTGCCAGCAACCTGTGGACCGATACGCAGTATTTT. Amino acid sequence: CASNLWTDTQYF. V usage is TRBV28 and J usage is TRBJ2-3; no clear D. V lost 7 bases, J lost 6 bases, and 11 bases lay in between. CDR1 and CDR2 (germline): MDHEN, SYDVKM. The CDR3 totals 12 residues.

The chain uses TRBV29-1 and TRBJ2-7; weak D call: TRBD1 (6 bases). With 6 bases removed from V and 5 bases from J, the gap between germline ends came to 17 bases. The germline V gene has CDR1 SQVTM and CDR2 ANQGSEA. This CDR3 has 13 residues. CDR3 loop: CSVTTSTGNEQYF. CDR3 DNA: TGCAGCGTGACCACTTCCACAGGGAACGAGCAGTACTTC.

This clonotype was found many times. The V call is TRBV29-1, the J call TRBJ2-7; D remains ambiguous. CDR3 length: 15 residues. In germline, CDR1 is SQVTM, CDR2 ANQGSEA. The V end was cut by 7 bases, the J end by 5 bases, with 24 bases between. The chain's CDR3 is CSDYRLEKWSNEQYF. CDR3 sequence (DNA): TGCAGCGACTACCGACTGGAGAAATGGTCGAACGAGCAGTACTTC.

This clonotype was picked up a small number of times. The gene calls are TRBV12-3 or TRBV12-4 and TRBJ2-7; 7 bases fit TRBD2. CDR3 length: 15 residues. After removal of 6 bases from V and 0 bases from J, the junction contained 8 bases not matched to a gene. Here the CDR3 DNA reads TGTGCCAGCAGCCGAGAGAGCGGGATCTCCTACGAGCAGTACTTC. Protein sequence: CASSRESGISYEQYF.

Comments on this clonotype: This may stem from a read error, because a much larger clone lies one nucleotide away. The chain carries TRBV27 and TRBJ2-1; 11 bases match TRBD2. V gave up 8 bases and J gave up 4 bases; unmatched junction bases: 10. Germline assignment: CDR1 MNHEY and CDR2 SMNVEV (reference sequence). This CDR3 has 16 amino acids. CDR3 coding DNA: TGTGCCAGCGGTACCCGGACTAGCGGGTTTTACAATGAGCAGTTCTTC. It yields the protein CASGTRTSGFYNEQFF.

This clonotype was seen a few times. This chain joins TRBV29-1 and TRBJ1-1; 9 nucleotides line up with TRBD1. V shed 7 bases and J 0 bases; nucleotides not matched to a gene: 3. Germline CDR1 reads SQVTM; CDR2 reads ANQGSEA. The CDR3 covers 13 residues. CDR3 DNA: TGCAGCGCTTGGACAGGGGTGAACACTGAAGCTTTCTTT. Protein product: CSAWTGVNTEAFF. Full variable domain (outside the CDR3, taken from reference TRBV29-1 and TRBJ1-1): SAVISQKPSRDICQRGTSLTIQCQVDSQVTMMFWYRQQPGQSLTLIATANQGSEATYESGFVIDKFPISRPNLTFSTLTVSNMSPEDSSIYLCSAWTGVNTEAFFGQGTRLTVV.

This clonotype was seen at least ten times. The chain couples TRBV28 to TRBJ1-4; D not certain. Between the trimmed V and J ends, which lost 3 bases and 5 bases, there was a span of 10 bases. The CDR3 spans 14 residues. The germline V gene has CDR1 MDHEN and CDR2 SYDVKM. CDR3 protein: CASSLVWVNEKLFF. In nucleotides, the CDR3 is TGTGCCAGCAGTTTGGTTTGGGTAAATGAAAAACTGTTTTTT.

This clonotype has at least ten counts. The genes are TRBV6-5 and TRBJ2-7, with 8 nucleotides matching TRBD1. CDR3 length equals 14 residues. The V segment lost 2 bases and the J segment 6 bases; nucleotides outside the gene matches: 6. CDR1 is MNHEY, CDR2 SVGAGI, per germline. CDR3 DNA: TGTGCCAGCAGTTACACCGGACAGGGCTCCGAGCAGTACTTC. Translation gives CASSYTGQGSEQYF.

This chain connects TRBV5-4 to TRBJ2-2; D uncertain. CDR1 is SGHNT, CDR2 YYREEE, per germline (reference sequence). V was clipped by 3 bases and J by 0 bases, with 6 bases between them. This CDR3 spans 14 amino acids. As DNA, the CDR3 is TGTGCCAGCAGCTCCTACTCGAACACCGGGGAGCTGTTTTTT. As protein: CASSSYSNTGELFF.

This clonotype has at least ten counts. The J gene is TRBJ2-3, the V gene TRBV2; no clear D. Trimming took 1 base from V and 6 from J, leaving 5 bases between them. The CDR3 extends over 12 amino acids. The V gene's germline CDR1 is SNHLY and CDR2 FYNNEI. CDR3 amino acids: CASSEVADTQYF. The CDR3 region has the DNA TGTGCCAGCAGTGAAGTGGCTGATACGCAGTATTTT.

This clonotype was counted at least ten times. The chain joins TRBV29-1 to TRBJ1-6; 7 bases agree with TRBD1. The junction had 8 bases not matched to a gene; V was cut back by 4 bases and J by 8 bases. The CDR3 runs to 14 residues. Germline-derived CDR1 and CDR2 are SQVTM and ANQGSEA. The CDR3 reads CSVAEGAVDSPLHF. The DNA of the CDR3 is TGCAGCGTTGCAGAGGGGGCGGTAGATTCACCCCTCCACTTT.

This clonotype has ten or more counts. J is TRBJ2-7 and V is TRBV28; 9 nucleotides line up with TRBD1. The germline V gene encodes CDR1 MDHEN and CDR2 SYDVKM. There are 16 residues in the CDR3. The V gene end was trimmed by 4 bases and the J gene end by 2 bases; junction bases not matched to a gene: 9. In DNA, the CDR3 is TGTGCCAGCAGTTCGCCCACCCGGGACAGGGCCTACGAGCAGTACTTC. Protein product: CASSSPTRDRAYEQYF.

V usage is TRBV6-2 or TRBV6-3 and J usage is TRBJ2-1; weak D call: TRBD2 (6 bases). This CDR3 has 16 amino acids. Trimming pared 0 bases from V and 6 bases from J, leaving 15 bases between. CDR1 is MNHEY and CDR2 is SVGEGT in the germline V gene. The DNA for the CDR3 is TGTGCCAGCAGTTACTCGACTAGTAGTGCCCCCAATGAGCAGTTCTTC. Its translation: CASSYSTSSAPNEQFF.

This clonotype was counted ten times or more. V usage is TRBV7-9 and J usage is TRBJ2-6, with D unresolved. The CDR3 has 18 amino acids. Trimming shortened V by 4 bases and J by 0 bases, and 16 bases separated the two germline ends. Germline values: CDR1 SEHNR, CDR2 FQNEAQ (reference sequence). In DNA form, the CDR3 reads TGTGCCAGCAGCTCTCTCGCAAACCAAAACTCTGGGGCCAACGTCCTGACTTTC. This encodes CASSSLANQNSGANVLTF.